This T cell receptor beta chain was sequenced in a study of cytomegalovirus exposure and HLA in healthy donors. Study-level background: Researchers previously reported finding just under 120 million unique TCR beta sequences from 170 million or so T cells. Samples from HLA-typed donors yielded around 85 million unique TCRs in an early data release. Study-level points and caveats: Data from an earlier analysis indicated that most TCR beta V segments were productive either about 87% or about 30% of the time. Rates of TCR association differed by HLA locus in a later analysis, with DRB1 highest and HLA-C lowest.

Amplification used 60 Vbeta primers and 13 Jbeta primers. Generated by immunoSEQ multiplex PCR, the TCRdb table keeps only in-frame clones and is missing some. Of about 180,000 clones listed, about three quarters are singletons. This clone has a handful of counts. Its antigen is unidentified. The CDR3 has 16 residues. V lost 4 bases and J lost 4; bases outside the gene matches: 4. In germline, CDR1 is WNHNN, CDR2 SYGVQD (reference sequence). V gene TRBV10-1 combines with J gene TRBJ2-3; 14 positions agree with TRBD2. Sequencing input: PBMCs. This sequence was found in a man between 40 and 49 years old in good health and CMV-seropositive. The CDR3 DNA is TGCGCCAGCAGTGCCGGGACTAGCGGGAGCTCAGATACGCAGTATTTT. Translated, it gives CASSAGTSGSSDTQYF.